This entry is about one TCR beta chain. Its antigen is not identified. The study ran its PCR with 60 Vbeta and 13 Jbeta primers. The authors' processing: As a later analysis found, there were approximately 80 million unique TCR beta chains, of which some 10 million were shared. Using immunoSEQ multiplex PCR, the repertoire was profiled, and TCRdb retains in-frame clones only, with some absent. The V and J calls and clone size are taken from that table; D and trimming were inferred from the DNA. This sample has roughly 240,000 clones, with roughly 81% found just once. This sample is part of a study of cytomegalovirus exposure and HLA in healthy donors. The V gene's germline CDR1 is SGHNT and CDR2 YYREEE (reference sequence). The CDR3 is 15 amino acids. The junction had 8 bases not matched to a gene; V was cut back by 4 bases and J by 10 bases. Regarding the study as a whole: Judged likely to be a sequencing artifact was a cluster of highly shared sequence variants. Associated with cytomegalovirus, according to the listing, were 150 to 200 TCR beta chains.

The source material was PBMCs. The rearrangement uses TRBV5-4 and TRBJ1-4; the match to TRBD1 covers 12 bases. This clonotype originated in a girl aged 2-10 years in good health and CMV-seronegative. For the CDR3, the DNA is TGTGCCAGCAGCCTACTGGGACAGGGGGCAGGAAAACTGTTTTTT. This codes for CASSLLGQGAGKLFF.